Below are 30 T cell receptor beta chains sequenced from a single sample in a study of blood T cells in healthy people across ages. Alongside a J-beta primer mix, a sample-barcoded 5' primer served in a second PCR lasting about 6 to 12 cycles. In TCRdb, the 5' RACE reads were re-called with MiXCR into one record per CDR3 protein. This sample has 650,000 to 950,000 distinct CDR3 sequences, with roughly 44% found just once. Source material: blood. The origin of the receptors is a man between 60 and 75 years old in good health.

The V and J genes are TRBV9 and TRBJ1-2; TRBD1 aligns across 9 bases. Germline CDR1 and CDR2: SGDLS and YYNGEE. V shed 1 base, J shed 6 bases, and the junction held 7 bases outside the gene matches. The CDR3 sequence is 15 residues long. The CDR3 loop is CASSVRGTGLNGYTF. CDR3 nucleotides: TGTGCCAGCAGCGTACGGGGGACAGGGTTAAATGGCTACACCTTC.

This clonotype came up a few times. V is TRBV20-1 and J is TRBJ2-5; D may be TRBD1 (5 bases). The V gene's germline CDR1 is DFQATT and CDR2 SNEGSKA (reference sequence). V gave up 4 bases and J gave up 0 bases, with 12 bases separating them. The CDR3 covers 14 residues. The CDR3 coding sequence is TGCAGTGCTAAAACACAGGTGTACCAAGAGACCCAGTACTTC. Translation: CSAKTQVYQETQYF.

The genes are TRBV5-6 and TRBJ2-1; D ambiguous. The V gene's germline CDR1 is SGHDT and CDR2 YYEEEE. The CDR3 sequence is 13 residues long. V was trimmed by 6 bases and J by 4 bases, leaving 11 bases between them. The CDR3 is CASTLRGYNEQFF. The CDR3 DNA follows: TGTGCCAGCACCCTTCGTGGGTACAATGAGCAGTTCTTC. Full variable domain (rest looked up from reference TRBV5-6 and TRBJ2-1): DAGVTQSPTHLIKTRGQQVTLRCSPKSGHDTVSWYQQALGQGPQFIFQYYEEEERQRGNFPDRFSGHQFPNYSSELNVNALLLGDSALYLCASTLRGYNEQFFGPGTRLTVL.

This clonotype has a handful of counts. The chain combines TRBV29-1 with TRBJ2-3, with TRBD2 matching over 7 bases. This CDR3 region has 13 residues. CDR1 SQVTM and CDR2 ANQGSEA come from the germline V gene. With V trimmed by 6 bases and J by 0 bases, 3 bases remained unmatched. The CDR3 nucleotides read TGCAGCGTCGTTAGCGGGAGCACAGATACGCAGTATTTT. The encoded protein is CSVVSGSTDTQYF.

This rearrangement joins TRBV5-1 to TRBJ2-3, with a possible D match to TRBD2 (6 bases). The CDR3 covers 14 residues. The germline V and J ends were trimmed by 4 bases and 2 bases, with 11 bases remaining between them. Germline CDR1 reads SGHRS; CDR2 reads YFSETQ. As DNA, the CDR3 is TGCGCCAGCAGCCATAGCGGAACCACAGATACGCAGTATTTT. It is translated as CASSHSGTTDTQYF.

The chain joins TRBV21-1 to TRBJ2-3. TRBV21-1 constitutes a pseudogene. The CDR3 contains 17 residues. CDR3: CASSKVWSDRGTDTQYF. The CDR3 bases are TGTGCCAGCAGCAAAGTATGGAGCGATAGGGGCACAGATACGCAGTATTTT.

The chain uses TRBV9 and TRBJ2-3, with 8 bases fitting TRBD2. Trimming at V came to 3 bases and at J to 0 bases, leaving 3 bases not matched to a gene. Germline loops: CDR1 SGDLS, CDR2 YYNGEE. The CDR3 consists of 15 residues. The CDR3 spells CASSARGDSTDTQYF. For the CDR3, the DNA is TGTGCCAGCAGCGCGCGGGGGGACAGCACAGATACGCAGTATTTT.

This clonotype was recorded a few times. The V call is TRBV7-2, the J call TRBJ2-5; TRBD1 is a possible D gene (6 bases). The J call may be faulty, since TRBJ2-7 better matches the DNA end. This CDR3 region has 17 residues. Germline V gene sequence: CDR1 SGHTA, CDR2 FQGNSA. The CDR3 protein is CASSLGVLGQGSYEQYF. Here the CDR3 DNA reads TGTGCCAGCAGCTTAGGAGTTTTGGGGCAGGGGTCCTACGAGCAGTACTTC.

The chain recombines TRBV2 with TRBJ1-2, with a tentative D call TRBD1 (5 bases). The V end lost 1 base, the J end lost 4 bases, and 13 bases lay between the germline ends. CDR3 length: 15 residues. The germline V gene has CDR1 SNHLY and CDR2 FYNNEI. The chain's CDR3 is CASSEDRITSYGYTF. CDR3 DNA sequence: TGTGCCAGCAGTGAAGACAGGATAACAAGCTATGGCTACACCTTC.

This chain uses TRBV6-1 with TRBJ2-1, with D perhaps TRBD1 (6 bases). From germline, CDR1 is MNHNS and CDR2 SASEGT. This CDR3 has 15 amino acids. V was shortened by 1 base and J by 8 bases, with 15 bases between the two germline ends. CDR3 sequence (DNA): TGTGCCAGCAGTGAAGTGAACAGGGAAATATATGAGCAGTTCTTC. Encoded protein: CASSEVNREIYEQFF.

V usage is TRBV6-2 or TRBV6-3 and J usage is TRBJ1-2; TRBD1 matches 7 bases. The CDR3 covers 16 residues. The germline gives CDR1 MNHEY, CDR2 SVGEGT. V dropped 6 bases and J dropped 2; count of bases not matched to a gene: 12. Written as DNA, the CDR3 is TGTGCCAGCAGAATCCAGGGGGTAGCGCTGAACTATGGCTACACCTTC. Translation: CASRIQGVALNYGYTF.

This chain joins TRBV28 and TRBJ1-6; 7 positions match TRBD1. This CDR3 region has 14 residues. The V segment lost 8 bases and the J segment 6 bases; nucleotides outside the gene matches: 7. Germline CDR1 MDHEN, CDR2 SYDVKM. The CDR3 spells CASGPGQLNSPLHF. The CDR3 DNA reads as TGTGCCAGCGGACCGGGACAGCTTAATTCACCCCTCCACTTT.

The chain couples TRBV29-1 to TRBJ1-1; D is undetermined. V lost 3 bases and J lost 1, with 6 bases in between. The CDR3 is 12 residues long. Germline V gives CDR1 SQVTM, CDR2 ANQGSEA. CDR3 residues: CSVDGANTEAFF. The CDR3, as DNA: TGCAGCGTTGACGGAGCGAACACTGAAGCTTTCTTT. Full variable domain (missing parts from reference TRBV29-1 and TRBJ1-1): SAVISQKPSRDICQRGTSLTIQCQVDSQVTMMFWYRQQPGQSLTLIATANQGSEATYESGFVIDKFPISRPNLTFSTLTVSNMSPEDSSIYLCSVDGANTEAFFGQGTRLTVV.

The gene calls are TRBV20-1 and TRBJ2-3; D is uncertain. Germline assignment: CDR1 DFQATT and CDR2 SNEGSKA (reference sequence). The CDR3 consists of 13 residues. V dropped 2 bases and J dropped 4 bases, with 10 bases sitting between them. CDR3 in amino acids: CSARPDGPDTQYF. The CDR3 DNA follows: TGCAGTGCTAGACCGGACGGCCCAGATACGCAGTATTTT.

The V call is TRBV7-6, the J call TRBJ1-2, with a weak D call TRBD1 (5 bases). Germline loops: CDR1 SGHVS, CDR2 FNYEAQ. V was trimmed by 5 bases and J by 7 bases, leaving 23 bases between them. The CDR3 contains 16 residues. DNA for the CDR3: TGTGCCAGCAGCCCCAGTGGGGCCCCTCGACCTTTTGGCTACACCTTC. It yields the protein CASSPSGAPRPFGYTF. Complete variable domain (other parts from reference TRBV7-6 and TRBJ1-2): GAGVSQSPRYKVTKRGQDVALRCDPISGHVSLYWYRQALGQGPEFLTYFNYEAQQDKSGLPNDRFSAERPEGSISTLTIQRTEQRDSAMYRCASSPSGAPRPFGYTFGSGTRLTVV.

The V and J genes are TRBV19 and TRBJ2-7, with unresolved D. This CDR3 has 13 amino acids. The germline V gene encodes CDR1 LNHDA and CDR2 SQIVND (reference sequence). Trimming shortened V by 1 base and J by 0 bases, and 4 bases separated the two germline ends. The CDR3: CASSIVPSYEQYF. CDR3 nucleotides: TGTGCCAGTAGTATAGTACCCTCCTACGAGCAGTACTTC.

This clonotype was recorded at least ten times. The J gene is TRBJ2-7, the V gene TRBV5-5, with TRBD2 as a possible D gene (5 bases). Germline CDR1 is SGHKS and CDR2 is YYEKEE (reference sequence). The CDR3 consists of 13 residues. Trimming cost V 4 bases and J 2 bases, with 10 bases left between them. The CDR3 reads CASSVRETYEQYF. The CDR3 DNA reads TGTGCCAGCAGCGTGAGGGAAACCTACGAGCAGTACTTC.

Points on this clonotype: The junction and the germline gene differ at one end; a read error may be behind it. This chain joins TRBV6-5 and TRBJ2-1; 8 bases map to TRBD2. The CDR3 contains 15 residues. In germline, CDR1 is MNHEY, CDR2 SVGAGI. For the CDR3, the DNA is TGTGCCAGCACTGCCCCCCGGGGGGGGTACAGTGAGCAGTTCTTC. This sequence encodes CASTAPRGGYSEQFF.

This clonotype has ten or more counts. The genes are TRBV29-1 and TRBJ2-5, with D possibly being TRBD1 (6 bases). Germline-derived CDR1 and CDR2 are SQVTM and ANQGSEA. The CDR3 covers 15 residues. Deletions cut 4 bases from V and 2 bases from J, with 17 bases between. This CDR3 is CSVVLRTAKQETQYF. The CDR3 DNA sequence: TGCAGCGTTGTCCTCCGGACAGCGAAACAAGAGACCCAGTACTTC.

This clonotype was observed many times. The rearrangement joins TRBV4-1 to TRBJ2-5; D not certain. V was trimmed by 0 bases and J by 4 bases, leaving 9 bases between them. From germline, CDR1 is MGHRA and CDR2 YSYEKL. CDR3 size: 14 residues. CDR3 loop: CASSQDFGRETQYF. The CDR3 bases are TGCGCCAGCAGCCAAGATTTCGGGCGAGAGACCCAGTACTTC.

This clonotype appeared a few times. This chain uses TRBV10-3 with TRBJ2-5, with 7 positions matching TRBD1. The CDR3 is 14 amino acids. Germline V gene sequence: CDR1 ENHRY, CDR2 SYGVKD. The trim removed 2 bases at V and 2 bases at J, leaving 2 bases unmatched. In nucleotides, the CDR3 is TGTGCCATCAGTGAGGCACAGGGGCAAGAGACCCAGTACTTC. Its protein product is CAISEAQGQETQYF.

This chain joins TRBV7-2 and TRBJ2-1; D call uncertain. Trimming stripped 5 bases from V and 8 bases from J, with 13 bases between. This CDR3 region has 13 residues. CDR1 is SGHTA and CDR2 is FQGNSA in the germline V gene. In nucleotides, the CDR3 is TGTGCCAGCAGCGGGTGGGGTTCCGATGAGCAGTTCTTC. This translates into CASSGWGSDEQFF.

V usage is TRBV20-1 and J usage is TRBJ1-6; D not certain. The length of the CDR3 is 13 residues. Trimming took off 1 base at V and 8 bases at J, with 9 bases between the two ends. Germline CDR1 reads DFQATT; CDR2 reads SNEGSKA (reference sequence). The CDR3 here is CSARANQHSPLHF. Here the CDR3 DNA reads TGCAGTGCTAGAGCCAACCAGCATTCACCCCTCCACTTT.

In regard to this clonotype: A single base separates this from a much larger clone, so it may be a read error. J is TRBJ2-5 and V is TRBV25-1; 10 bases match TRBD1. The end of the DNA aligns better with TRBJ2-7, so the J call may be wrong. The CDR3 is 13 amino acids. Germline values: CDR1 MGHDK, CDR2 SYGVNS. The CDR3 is CASRGQGGGEQYF. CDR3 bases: TGTGCCAGCAGAGGACAGGGGGGAGGCGAGCAGTACTTC.

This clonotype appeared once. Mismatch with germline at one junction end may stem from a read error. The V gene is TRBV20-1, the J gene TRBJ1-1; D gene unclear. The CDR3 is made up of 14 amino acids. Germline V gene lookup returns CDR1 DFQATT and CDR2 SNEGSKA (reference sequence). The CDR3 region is CSARDSSENTEAFF. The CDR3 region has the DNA TGCAGTGCCAGAGATTCCTCTGAGAACACTGAAGCTTTCTTT.

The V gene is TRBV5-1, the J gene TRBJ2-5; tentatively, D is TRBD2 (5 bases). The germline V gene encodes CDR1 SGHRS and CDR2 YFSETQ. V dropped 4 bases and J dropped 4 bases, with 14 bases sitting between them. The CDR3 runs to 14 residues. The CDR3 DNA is TGCGCCAGCAGCACCGGGATAACATCAGAGACCCAGTACTTC. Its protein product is CASSTGITSETQYF.

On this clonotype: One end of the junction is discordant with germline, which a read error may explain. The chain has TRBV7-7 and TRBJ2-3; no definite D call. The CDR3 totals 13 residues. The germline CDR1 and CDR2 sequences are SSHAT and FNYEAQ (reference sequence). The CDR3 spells CASSPRITDTQYF. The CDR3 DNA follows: TGTGCTAGCAGCCCGCGGATCACAGATACGCAGTATTTT. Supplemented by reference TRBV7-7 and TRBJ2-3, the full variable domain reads GAGVSQSPRYKVTKRGQDVTLRCDPISSHATLYWYQQALGQGPEFLTYFNYEAQPDKSGLPSDRFSAERPEGSISTLTIQRTEQRDSAMYRCASSPRITDTQYFGPGTRLTVL.

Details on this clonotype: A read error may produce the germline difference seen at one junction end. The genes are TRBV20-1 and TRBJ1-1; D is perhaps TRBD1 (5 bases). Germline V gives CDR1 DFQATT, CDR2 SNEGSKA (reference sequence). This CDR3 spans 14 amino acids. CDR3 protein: CSARWRGMNAEAFF. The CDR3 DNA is TGCAGTGCTAGATGGCGGGGGATGAACGCTGAAGCTTTCTTT.

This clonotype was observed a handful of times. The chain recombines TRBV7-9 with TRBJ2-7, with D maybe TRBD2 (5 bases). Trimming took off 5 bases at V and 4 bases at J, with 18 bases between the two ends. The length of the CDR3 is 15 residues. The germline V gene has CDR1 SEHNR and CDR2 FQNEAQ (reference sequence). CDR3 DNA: TGTGCCAGCAGCAATAACATCCTCTCGGGGTACGAGCAGTACTTC. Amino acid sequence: CASSNNILSGYEQYF.

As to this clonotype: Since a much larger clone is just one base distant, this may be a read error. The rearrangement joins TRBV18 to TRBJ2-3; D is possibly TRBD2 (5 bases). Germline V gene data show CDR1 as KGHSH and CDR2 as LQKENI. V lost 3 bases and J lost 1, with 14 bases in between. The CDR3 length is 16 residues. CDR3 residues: CASSPQHRAGTDTQYF. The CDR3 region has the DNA TGTGCCAGCTCACCCCAACACCGAGCGGGCACAGATACGCAGTATTTT.